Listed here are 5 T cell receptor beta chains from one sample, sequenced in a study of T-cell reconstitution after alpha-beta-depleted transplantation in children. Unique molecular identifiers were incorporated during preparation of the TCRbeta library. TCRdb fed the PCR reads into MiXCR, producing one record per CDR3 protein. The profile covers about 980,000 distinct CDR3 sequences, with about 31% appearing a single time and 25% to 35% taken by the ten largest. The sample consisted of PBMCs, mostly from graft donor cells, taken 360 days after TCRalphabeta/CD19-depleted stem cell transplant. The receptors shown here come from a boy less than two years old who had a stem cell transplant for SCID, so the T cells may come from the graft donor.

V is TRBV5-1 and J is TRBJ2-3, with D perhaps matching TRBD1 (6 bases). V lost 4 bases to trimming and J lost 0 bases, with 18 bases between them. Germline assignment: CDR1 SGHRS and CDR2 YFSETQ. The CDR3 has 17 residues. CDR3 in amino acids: CASSHPPGHLSTDTQYF. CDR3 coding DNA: TGCGCCAGCAGCCACCCACCGGGACACCTAAGCACAGATACGCAGTATTTT.

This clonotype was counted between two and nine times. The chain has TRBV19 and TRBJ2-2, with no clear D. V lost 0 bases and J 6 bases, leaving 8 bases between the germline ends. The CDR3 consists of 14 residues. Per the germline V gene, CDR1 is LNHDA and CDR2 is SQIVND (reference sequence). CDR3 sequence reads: CASSIDRWAGELFF. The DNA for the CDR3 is TGTGCCAGTAGTATAGATCGGTGGGCCGGGGAGCTGTTTTTT. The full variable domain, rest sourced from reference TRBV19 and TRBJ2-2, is DGGITQSPKYLFRKEGQNVTLSCEQNLNHDAMYWYRQDPGQGLRLIYYSQIVNDFQKGDIAEGYSVSREKKESFPLTVTSAQKNPTAFYLCASSIDRWAGELFFGEGSRLTVL.

In DNA, the CDR3 is TGCGCCAGCAGCCAAATTTTGAGAGGAGAGACCCAGTACTTC. Translation: CASSQILRGETQYF. The chain couples TRBV4-1 to TRBJ2-5, with unresolved D. Trimming shortened V by 2 bases and J by 4 bases, and 11 bases separated the two germline ends. Germline V gene sequence: CDR1 MGHRA, CDR2 YSYEKL. The CDR3 totals 14 residues.

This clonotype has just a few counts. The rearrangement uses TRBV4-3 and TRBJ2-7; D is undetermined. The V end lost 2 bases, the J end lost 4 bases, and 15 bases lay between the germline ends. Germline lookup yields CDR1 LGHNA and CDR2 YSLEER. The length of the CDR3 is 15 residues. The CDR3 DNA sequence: TGCGCCAGCAGCCAATTCGCCAGGACCTCTTACGAGCAGTACTTC. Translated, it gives CASSQFARTSYEQYF.

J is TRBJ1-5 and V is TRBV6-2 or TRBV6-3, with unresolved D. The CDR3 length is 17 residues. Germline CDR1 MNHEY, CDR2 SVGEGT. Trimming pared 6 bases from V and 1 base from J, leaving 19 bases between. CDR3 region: CASSSRWEGGSNQPQHF. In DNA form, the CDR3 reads TGTGCCAGCAGCTCCCGGTGGGAGGGTGGAAGCAATCAGCCCCAGCATTTT.